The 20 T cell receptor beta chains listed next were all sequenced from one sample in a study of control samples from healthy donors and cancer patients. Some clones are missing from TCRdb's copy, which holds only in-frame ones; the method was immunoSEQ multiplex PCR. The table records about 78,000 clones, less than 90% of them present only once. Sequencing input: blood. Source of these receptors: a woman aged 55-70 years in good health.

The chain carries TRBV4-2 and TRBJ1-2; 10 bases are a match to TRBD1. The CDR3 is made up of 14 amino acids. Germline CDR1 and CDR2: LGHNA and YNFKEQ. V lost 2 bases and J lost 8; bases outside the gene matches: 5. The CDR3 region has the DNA TGTGCCAGCAGCCAACTGGGGACAGGGGACGGCTACACCTTC. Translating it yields CASSQLGTGDGYTF.

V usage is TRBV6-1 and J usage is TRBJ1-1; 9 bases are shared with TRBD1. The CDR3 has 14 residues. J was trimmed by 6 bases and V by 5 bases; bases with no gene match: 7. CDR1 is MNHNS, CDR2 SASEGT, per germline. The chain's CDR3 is CASSSLQGAPEAFF. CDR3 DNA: TGTGCCAGCAGTTCCCTACAGGGGGCGCCTGAAGCTTTCTTT.

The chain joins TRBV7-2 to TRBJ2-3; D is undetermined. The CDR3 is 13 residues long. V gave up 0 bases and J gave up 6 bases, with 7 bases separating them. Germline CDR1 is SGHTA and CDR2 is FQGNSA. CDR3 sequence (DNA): TGTGCCAGCAGCTTAGCCCGCGAGGATACGCAGTATTTT. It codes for CASSLAREDTQYF.

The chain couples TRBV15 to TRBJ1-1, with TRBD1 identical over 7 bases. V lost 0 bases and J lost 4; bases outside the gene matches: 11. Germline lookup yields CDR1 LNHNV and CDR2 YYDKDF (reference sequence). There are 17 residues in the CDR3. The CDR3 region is CATSRDPPGAGGTEAFF. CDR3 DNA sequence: TGTGCCACCAGCAGAGACCCCCCCGGGGCAGGGGGCACTGAAGCTTTCTTT.

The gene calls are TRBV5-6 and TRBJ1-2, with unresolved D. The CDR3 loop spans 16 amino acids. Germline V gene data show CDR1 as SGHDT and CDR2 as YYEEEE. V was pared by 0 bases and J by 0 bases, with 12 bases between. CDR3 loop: CASSLEAALANYGYTF. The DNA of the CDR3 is TGTGCCAGCAGCTTGGAAGCCGCACTGGCTAACTATGGCTACACCTTC.

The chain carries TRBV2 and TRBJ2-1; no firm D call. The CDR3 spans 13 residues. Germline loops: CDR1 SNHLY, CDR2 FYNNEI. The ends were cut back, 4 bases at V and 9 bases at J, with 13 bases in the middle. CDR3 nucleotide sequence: TGTGCCAGCAGTGGTTCTAGAGTTGGTGAGCAGTTCTTC. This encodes CASSGSRVGEQFF.

The DNA for the CDR3 is TGTGCCAGCCTACAACCCCTAACTAGCGGGCGGCGCAACGAGCAGTACTTC. Amino acids: CASLQPLTSGRRNEQYF. This chain joins TRBV28 and TRBJ2-7; 9 bases agree with TRBD2. There are 17 residues in the CDR3. CDR1 is MDHEN, CDR2 SYDVKM, per germline. V dropped 8 bases and J dropped 5; count of bases not matched to a gene: 19.

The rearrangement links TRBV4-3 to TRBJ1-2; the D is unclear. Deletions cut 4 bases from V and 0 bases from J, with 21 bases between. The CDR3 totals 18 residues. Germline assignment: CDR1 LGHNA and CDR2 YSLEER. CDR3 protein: CASSPAADGALANYGYTF. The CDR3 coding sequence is TGCGCCAGCAGCCCCGCCGCGGACGGAGCCTTAGCTAACTATGGCTACACCTTC.

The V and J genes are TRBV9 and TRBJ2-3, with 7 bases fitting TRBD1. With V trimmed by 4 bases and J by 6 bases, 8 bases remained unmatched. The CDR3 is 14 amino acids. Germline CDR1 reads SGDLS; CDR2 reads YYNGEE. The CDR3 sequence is CASSRTGTSDTQYF. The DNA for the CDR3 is TGTGCCAGCAGCCGGACAGGCACCTCCGATACGCAGTATTTT.

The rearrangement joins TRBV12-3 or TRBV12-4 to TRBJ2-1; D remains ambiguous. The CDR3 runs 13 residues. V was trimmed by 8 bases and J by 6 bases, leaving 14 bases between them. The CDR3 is CASHEGPINEQFF. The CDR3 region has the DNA TGTGCCAGCCACGAAGGGCCGATCAATGAGCAGTTCTTC.

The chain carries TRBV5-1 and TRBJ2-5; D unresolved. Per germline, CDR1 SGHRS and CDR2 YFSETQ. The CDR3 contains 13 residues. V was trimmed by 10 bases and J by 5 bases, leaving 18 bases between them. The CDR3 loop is CAASPGVGETQYF. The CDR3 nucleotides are TGCGCCGCCAGCCCTGGGGTCGGGGAGACCCAGTACTTC.

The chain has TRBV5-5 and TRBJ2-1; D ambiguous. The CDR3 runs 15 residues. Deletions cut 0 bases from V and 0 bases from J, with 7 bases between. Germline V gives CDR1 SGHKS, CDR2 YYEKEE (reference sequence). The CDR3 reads CASSLAHNSYNEQFF. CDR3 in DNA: TGTGCCAGCAGCTTGGCGCATAACTCCTACAATGAGCAGTTCTTC.

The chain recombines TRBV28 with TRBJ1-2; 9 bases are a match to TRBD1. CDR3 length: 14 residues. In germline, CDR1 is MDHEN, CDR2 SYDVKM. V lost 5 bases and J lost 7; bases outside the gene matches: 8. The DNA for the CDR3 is TGTGCCAGCAGTACAGGGGGCTTATTGGGTGGCTACACCTTC. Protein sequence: CASSTGGLLGGYTF.

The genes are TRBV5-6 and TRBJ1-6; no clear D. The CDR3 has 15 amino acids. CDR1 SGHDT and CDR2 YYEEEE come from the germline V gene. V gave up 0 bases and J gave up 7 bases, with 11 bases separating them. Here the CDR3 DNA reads TGTGCCAGCAGCTTGGGCTACGGATCCAATTCACCCCTCCACTTT. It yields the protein CASSLGYGSNSPLHF.

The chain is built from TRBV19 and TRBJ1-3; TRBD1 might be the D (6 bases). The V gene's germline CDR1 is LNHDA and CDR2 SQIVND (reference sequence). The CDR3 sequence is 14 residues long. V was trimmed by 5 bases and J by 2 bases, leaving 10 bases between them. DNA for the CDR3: TGTGCCAGTAGTGTCAGGGGCGCTGGAAACACCATATATTTT. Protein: CASSVRGAGNTIYF.

DNA of the CDR3: TGTGCCAGCAGCTTTGGGACAGTATACGAGCAGTACTTC. Protein product: CASSFGTVYEQYF. The chain combines TRBV5-6 with TRBJ2-7; the match to TRBD1 covers 7 bases. The CDR3 has 13 residues. Germline CDR1 SGHDT, CDR2 YYEEEE. The ends lost 2 bases at V and 4 bases at J; junction bases unmatched: 3. Together with reference TRBV5-6 and TRBJ2-7, the CDR3 gives the full variable domain: DAGVTQSPTHLIKTRGQQVTLRCSPKSGHDTVSWYQQALGQGPQFIFQYYEEEERQRGNFPDRFSGHQFPNYSSELNVNALLLGDSALYLCASSFGTVYEQYFGPGTRLTVT.

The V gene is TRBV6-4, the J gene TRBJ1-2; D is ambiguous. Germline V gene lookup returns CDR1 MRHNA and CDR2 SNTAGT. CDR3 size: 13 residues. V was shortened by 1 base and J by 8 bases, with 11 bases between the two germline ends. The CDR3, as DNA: TGTGCCAGCAGTGACTTGGACGGTAGGGGCTACACCTTC. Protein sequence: CASSDLDGRGYTF.

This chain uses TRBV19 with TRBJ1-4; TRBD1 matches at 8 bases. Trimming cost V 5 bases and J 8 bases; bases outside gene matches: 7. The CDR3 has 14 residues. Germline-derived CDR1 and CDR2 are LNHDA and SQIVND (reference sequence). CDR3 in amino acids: CASSPTGAPEKLFF. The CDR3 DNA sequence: TGTGCCAGTAGTCCGACAGGGGCGCCGGAAAAACTGTTTTTT.

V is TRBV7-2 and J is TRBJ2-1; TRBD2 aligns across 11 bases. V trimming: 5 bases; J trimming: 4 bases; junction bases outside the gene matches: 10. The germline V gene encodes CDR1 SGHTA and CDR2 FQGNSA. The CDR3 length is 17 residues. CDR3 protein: CASSPRQTSGGYNEQFF. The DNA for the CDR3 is TGTGCCAGCAGCCCGAGGCAAACTAGCGGGGGTTACAATGAGCAGTTCTTC.

In DNA form, the CDR3 reads TGTGCCACCAGTGACCCTGTGTACACAGGGGCGAACACCGGGGAGCTGTTTTTT. Protein product: CATSDPVYTGANTGELFF. V usage is TRBV24-1 and J usage is TRBJ2-2, with TRBD1 identical over 7 bases. The J segment lost 0 bases and the V segment lost 4 bases, leaving 10 bases of the junction unmatched. CDR3 length: 18 residues. Per the germline V gene, CDR1 is KGHDR and CDR2 is SFDVKD.